Shown below are 23 T cell receptor beta chains from a single sample sequenced in a study of Ad26.COV2.S vaccination and SARS-CoV-2 variants. Assay used: immunoSEQ multiplex PCR; TCRdb lists only in-frame clones, some missing. The table has some 300,000 clones, around four fifths seen once; the top ten hold 2% to 2.5%. Treatment reported: some 19 received Ad26.COV2.S at low or high dose, single or two shots; several received placebo; per-sample allocation not given. On day 63 after the first injection, vaccine and placebo recipients gave samples. This specimen was peripheral blood, taken in a trial of Ad26.COV2.S vaccine versus placebo. The receptors come from a person between 18 and 59 years old who received the Ad26.COV2.S COVID-19 vaccine or a placebo.

The chain carries TRBV28 and TRBJ1-5; 8 bases fit TRBD1. Germline V gene sequence: CDR1 MDHEN, CDR2 SYDVKM. This CDR3 is built from 15 residues. Germline trimming cut 4 bases from V and 4 bases from J; bases unmatched to any gene: 6. The CDR3 region has the DNA TGTGCCAGCAGTTCGACGGACAGGGCGAATCAGCCCCAGCATTTT. It is translated as CASSSTDRANQPQHF. The variable domain in full, completed from reference TRBV28 and TRBJ1-5, reads DVKVTQSSRYLVKRTGEKVFLECVQDMDHENMFWYRQDPGLGLRLIYFSYDVKMKEKGDIPEGYSVSREKKERFSLILESASTNQTSMYLCASSSTDRANQPQHFGDGTRLSIL.

The chain links TRBV5-1 to TRBJ2-2; D could derive from TRBD1 or TRBD2 (6 bases each). CDR1 is SGHRS and CDR2 is YFSETQ in the germline V gene. V shed 4 bases and J shed 3 bases, with 16 bases lying between them. The CDR3 is 16 amino acids. For the CDR3, the DNA is TGCGCCAGCAGCCTCGAGGGGGGTCGGTACACCGGGGAGCTGTTTTTT. Protein product: CASSLEGGRYTGELFF.

V usage is TRBV7-8 and J usage is TRBJ2-7; D call uncertain. V was trimmed by 1 base and J by 2 bases, leaving 9 bases between them. The germline V gene has CDR1 SGHVS and CDR2 FQNEAQ. The CDR3 totals 14 residues. The CDR3, as DNA: TGTGCCAGCAGCTTAGGGACGGCTACCTACGAGCAGTACTTC. This codes for CASSLGTATYEQYF.

The chain carries TRBV11-3 and TRBJ2-3; 13 bases are a match to TRBD2. Per germline, CDR1 SGHNT and CDR2 YENEEA. The length of the CDR3 is 16 residues. Trimming removed 5 bases from V and 4 bases from J; junction bases left unmatched: 6. The CDR3 DNA is TGTGCCAGCAGCCTCGGACTAGCGGGGGACGCAGATACGCAGTATTTT. It codes for CASSLGLAGDADTQYF.

The chain combines TRBV6-5 with TRBJ2-1, with 7 bases identical to TRBD1. Germline CDR1 reads MNHEY; CDR2 reads SVGAGI. This CDR3 has 15 residues. V lost 7 bases, J lost 4 bases, and 10 bases stayed unmatched. The chain's CDR3 is CASKDHRGAYNEQFF. The CDR3 coding sequence is TGTGCCAGCAAAGACCACAGGGGCGCTTACAATGAGCAGTTCTTC.

This chain joins TRBV28 and TRBJ1-2, with 9 bases that match TRBD1. CDR1 is MDHEN, CDR2 SYDVKM, per germline. J gave up 3 bases and V 6 bases, and 8 bases lay outside the gene matches. The CDR3 extends over 15 amino acids. The CDR3: CASRDRGIKDYGYTF. The CDR3 DNA reads TGTGCCAGCAGGGACAGGGGAATAAAGGACTATGGCTACACCTTC.

The J gene is TRBJ1-3, the V gene TRBV7-3; D remains ambiguous. The CDR3 is 15 amino acids. V was pared by 3 bases and J by 2 bases, with 11 bases between. Per the germline V gene, CDR1 is SGHTA and CDR2 is FQGTGA. The CDR3 reads CASSLETGPGNTIYF. The CDR3 coding sequence is TGTGCCAGCAGCTTGGAAACCGGACCTGGAAACACCATATATTTT.

The rearrangement joins TRBV5-6 to TRBJ1-4; D call uncertain. The CDR3 is made up of 15 amino acids. Germline V gene data show CDR1 as SGHDT and CDR2 as YYEEEE. V shed 5 bases and J shed 5 bases, with 16 bases lying between them. The CDR3 reads CASSRQGRANEKLFF. In DNA, the CDR3 is TGTGCCAGCAGTCGGCAAGGGAGGGCAAATGAAAAACTGTTTTTT.

The rearrangement links TRBV28 to TRBJ2-5; D remains unclear. The CDR3 covers 13 residues. Germline lookup yields CDR1 MDHEN and CDR2 SYDVKM. The V end lost 5 bases, the J end lost 0 bases, and 7 bases lay between the germline ends. The CDR3 sequence is CASSPLDQETQYF. CDR3 coding DNA: TGTGCCAGCAGTCCCCTGGACCAAGAGACCCAGTACTTC.

The genes are TRBV5-1 and TRBJ1-1; D uncertain. Trimming shortened V by 0 bases and J by 2 bases, and 5 bases separated the two germline ends. This CDR3 region has 13 residues. CDR1 and CDR2 (germline): SGHRS, YFSETQ. CDR3 DNA sequence: TGCGCCAGCAGCTTGGGAGTAAACACTGAAGCTTTCTTT. It codes for CASSLGVNTEAFF.

The gene calls are TRBV18 and TRBJ2-7; D remains unclear. Germline V CDR1 and CDR2: KGHSH, LQKENI. The CDR3 contains 15 residues. V shed 1 base and J shed 6 bases, with 16 bases lying between them. CDR3 in DNA: TGTGCCAGCTCACCACTTGAGTCTTCGTCCGCCGAGCAGTACTTC. Residues: CASSPLESSSAEQYF.

This chain joins TRBV2 and TRBJ1-5, with D hard to call. Germline V gene lookup returns CDR1 SNHLY and CDR2 FYNNEI. The CDR3 consists of 15 residues. Trimming took off 4 bases at V and 4 bases at J, with 14 bases between the two ends. CDR3 sequence reads: CASSGRGQRNQPQHF. In DNA form, the CDR3 reads TGTGCCAGCAGTGGGCGCGGGCAGAGAAATCAGCCCCAGCATTTT.

This clone was seen at least ten times. The chain has TRBV5-6 and TRBJ2-7; D possibly corresponds to TRBD1 (6 bases). From germline, CDR1 is SGHDT and CDR2 YYEEEE. This CDR3 region has 13 residues. Trimming pared 2 bases from V and 5 bases from J, leaving 11 bases between. The CDR3 region has the DNA TGTGCCAGCAGCTTCAGGGGAACGGACGAGCAGTACTTC. Its translation: CASSFRGTDEQYF. The full variable domain, completed using reference TRBV5-6 and TRBJ2-7, is DAGVTQSPTHLIKTRGQQVTLRCSPKSGHDTVSWYQQALGQGPQFIFQYYEEEERQRGNFPDRFSGHQFPNYSSELNVNALLLGDSALYLCASSFRGTDEQYFGPGTRLTVT.

Concerning this clone: Other DNA sequences within the sample encode an identical CDR3. This rearrangement joins TRBV12-3 or TRBV12-4 to TRBJ1-2, with a tentative D call TRBD1 (5 bases). The CDR3 is 13 amino acids. Trimming shortened V by 6 bases and J by 3 bases, and 11 bases separated the two germline ends. This chain's CDR3 is CASSLTGDYGYTF. CDR3 in DNA: TGTGCCAGCAGCCTGACGGGGGACTATGGCTACACCTTC.

This clone was counted a few times. V gene TRBV5-4 combines with J gene TRBJ2-5; 8 bases match TRBD2. The CDR3 runs to 14 residues. Germline V gene lookup returns CDR1 SGHNT and CDR2 YYREEE (reference sequence). The V gene end was trimmed by 4 bases and the J gene end by 5 bases; junction bases not matched to a gene: 7. CDR3 region: CASSIPGLGETQYF. The DNA for the CDR3 is TGTGCCAGCAGCATACCGGGACTAGGGGAGACCCAGTACTTC.

The chain has TRBV6-5 and TRBJ1-5; D gene ambiguous. With 7 bases removed from V and 4 bases from J, the gap between germline ends came to 11 bases. The length of the CDR3 is 13 residues. CDR1 is MNHEY, CDR2 SVGAGI, per germline. The DNA of the CDR3 is TGTGCCAGCAAGGCACGAACTAATCAGCCCCAGCATTTT. This encodes CASKARTNQPQHF.

This chain uses TRBV27 with TRBJ1-6; no firm D call. V lost 5 bases and J lost 0, with 14 bases in between. This CDR3 spans 17 amino acids. The germline gives CDR1 MNHEY, CDR2 SMNVEV (reference sequence). CDR3 amino acids: CASSPAGTFSYNSPLHF. DNA for the CDR3: TGTGCCAGCAGTCCCGCGGGAACCTTCTCCTATAATTCACCCCTCCACTTT.

The chain is built from TRBV14 and TRBJ2-7; D not resolved. V was shortened by 3 bases and J by 7 bases, with 16 bases between the two germline ends. Germline CDR1 reads SGHDN; CDR2 reads FVKESK. The CDR3 is 14 amino acids. The CDR3 here is CASSQGSLLGEQYF. The CDR3 bases are TGTGCCAGCAGCCAGGGCAGTCTTCTAGGTGAGCAGTACTTC.

The rearrangement uses TRBV5-1 and TRBJ2-5, with TRBD2 matching over 12 bases. CDR1 and CDR2 from the germline V gene are SGHRS and YFSETQ. The V segment lost 4 bases and the J segment 1 base; nucleotides outside the gene matches: 5. The CDR3 sequence is 16 residues long. CDR3 protein: CASSIGLAGPQETQYF. The CDR3, as DNA: TGCGCCAGCAGCATAGGACTAGCGGGGCCCCAAGAGACCCAGTACTTC.

The chain joins TRBV5-1 to TRBJ2-1, with 10 bases that match TRBD2. CDR1 and CDR2 (germline): SGHRS, YFSETQ. The length of the CDR3 is 15 residues. Trimming took 0 bases from V and 4 from J; bases not matched to a gene: 1. CDR3 sequence reads: CASSLEAGGYNEQFF. DNA for the CDR3: TGCGCCAGCAGCTTGGAAGCGGGGGGGTACAATGAGCAGTTCTTC.

The chain uses TRBV7-3 and TRBJ2-1; tentative D call: TRBD1 (6 bases). Per germline, CDR1 SGHTA and CDR2 FQGTGA. The V end lost 2 bases, the J end lost 7 bases, and 6 bases lay between the germline ends. The CDR3 extends over 12 amino acids. The CDR3 is CASSLDRNEQFF. The DNA of the CDR3 is TGTGCCAGCAGCTTAGACAGGAATGAGCAGTTCTTC.

This rearrangement joins TRBV28 to TRBJ1-6, with TRBD1 matching over 8 bases. The CDR3 consists of 15 residues. Germline assignment: CDR1 MDHEN and CDR2 SYDVKM. Germline trimming cut 5 bases from V and 6 bases from J; bases unmatched to any gene: 6. DNA of the CDR3: TGTGCCAGCAGTCCCCAGGGGGCGAGTAATTCACCCCTCCACTTT. Its protein is CASSPQGASNSPLHF.

The chain carries TRBV3-1 (or the pseudogene TRBV3-2) and TRBJ1-2, with D perhaps TRBD1 (6 bases). V lost 0 bases to trimming and J lost 3 bases, with 14 bases between them. Germline V gives CDR1 LGHDT, CDR2 YNNKEL (reference sequence). The CDR3 has 16 amino acids. The CDR3 protein is CASSQDLLRGHYGYTF. CDR3 DNA: TGTGCCAGCAGCCAAGACCTACTCAGGGGACACTATGGCTACACCTTC.